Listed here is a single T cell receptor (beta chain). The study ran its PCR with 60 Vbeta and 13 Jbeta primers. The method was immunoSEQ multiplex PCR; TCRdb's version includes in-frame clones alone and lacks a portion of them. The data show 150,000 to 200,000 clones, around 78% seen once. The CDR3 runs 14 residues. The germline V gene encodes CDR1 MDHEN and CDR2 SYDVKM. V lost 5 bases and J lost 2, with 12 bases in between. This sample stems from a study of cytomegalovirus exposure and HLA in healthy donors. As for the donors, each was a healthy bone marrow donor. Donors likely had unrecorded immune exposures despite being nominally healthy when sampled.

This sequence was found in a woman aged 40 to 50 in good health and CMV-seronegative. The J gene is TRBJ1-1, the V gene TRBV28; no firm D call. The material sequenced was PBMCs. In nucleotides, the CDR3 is TGTGCCAGCAGTCTAACCGGGAGAAACACTGAAGCTTTCTTT. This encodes CASSLTGRNTEAFF.